This is a list of T cell receptor beta chains from one sample in a study of blood T cell repertoires in COVID-19. Produced via immunoSEQ multiplex PCR; TCRdb's table is partial and in-frame only. This sample has over 350,000 clones, with 88% found just once. Sequencing used PBMCs or T cells enriched from blood (not recorded which). These receptors were taken from a young woman who had recovered from COVID-19. The CDR3 runs from the conserved cysteine through the conserved F or W. D genes are given only for firm matches. Clone size is shown for a subset of rows, as once, few, many or a class of expanded clone.

. | TRBJ1-1 | . | TRBV9 | CASSAAIVTGSTEAFF | TGTGCCAGCAGCGCCGCAATCGTAACCGGTTCCACTGAAGCTTTCTTT
TRBD1 | TRBJ1-5 | few | TRBV9 | CASSAGQGADQPQHF | TGTGCCAGCAGCGCAGGACAGGGGGCCGATCAGCCCCAGCATTTT
. | TRBJ1-6 | . | TRBV30 | CAWSVASANSPLHF | TGTGCCTGGAGTGTTGCTTCAGCGAATTCACCCCTCCACTTT
TRBD1 | TRBJ2-7 | . | TRBV5-4 | CASSWGQGSWYLGSYEQYF | TGTGCCAGCAGCTGGGGACAGGGGTCGTGGTATTTGGGGTCCTACGAGCAGTACTTC
TRBD2 | TRBJ2-7 | once | TRBV5-1 | CASSATSGGRGEQYF | TGCGCCAGCAGCGCGACTAGCGGGGGAAGGGGCGAGCAGTACTTC
. | TRBJ2-7 | few | TRBV7-8 | CASSPLAASYEQYF | TGTGCCAGCAGCCCGCTGGCGGCATCCTACGAGCAGTACTTC
TRBD1 | TRBJ1-2 | . | TRBV27 | CASSLGQGDGYTF | TGTGCCAGCAGTTTAGGACAGGGGGATGGCTACACCTTC
. | TRBJ2-7 | . | TRBV2 | CASSDPRGVSEQYF | TGTGCCAGCAGTGATCCCAGGGGGGTTAGCGAGCAGTACTTC
TRBD1 | TRBJ1-5 | . | TRBV6-6 | CASSPWTGNIGNQPQHF | TGTGCCAGCAGTCCTTGGACAGGTAACATTGGCAATCAGCCCCAGCATTTT
TRBD2 | TRBJ2-5 | . | TRBV10-3 | CATKASGGAGETQYF | TGTGCCACCAAAGCTAGCGGGGGGGCCGGGGAGACCCAGTACTTC
. | TRBJ1-2 | . | TRBV2 | CASSEVEDGYGYTF | TGTGCCAGCAGTGAAGTTGAAGACGGGTATGGCTACACCTTC
TRBD2 | TRBJ2-3 | . | TRBV14 | CASSQGGADTQYF | TGTGCCAGCAGCCAGGGGGGGGCAGATACGCAGTATTTT
TRBD1 | TRBJ1-1 | . | TRBV4-1 | CASSQADRVGTEAFF | TGCGCCAGCAGCCAAGCGGACAGGGTCGGGACTGAAGCTTTCTTT
TRBD1 | TRBJ1-2 | once | TRBV23-1 | CASSQSKGAHGYTF | TGCGCCAGCAGTCAATCGAAGGGGGCGCATGGCTACACCTTC
. | TRBJ2-3 | . | TRBV29-1 | CSVDGDSSGGAWDTQYF | TGCAGCGTTGATGGGGACTCATCTGGGGGGGCATGGGATACGCAGTATTTT
. | TRBJ1-5 | . | TRBV30 | CAWSPSDGLWHQPQHF | TGTGCCTGGAGCCCTAGCGACGGACTGTGGCATCAGCCCCAGCATTTT
TRBD1 | TRBJ1-2 | . | TRBV6-1 | CASSGQGEPLSYGYTF | TGTGCCAGCAGTGGACAGGGAGAACCGCTCAGCTATGGCTACACCTTC
. | TRBJ1-5 | . | TRBV7-2 | CASSLGGARQPQHF | TGTGCCAGCAGCTTGGGCGGGGCTCGGCAGCCCCAGCATTTT
. | TRBJ2-7 | . | TRBV27 | CASSLSFTGYEQYF | TGTGCCAGCAGTTTATCTTTTACGGGCTACGAGCAGTACTTC
TRBD2 | TRBJ2-2 | . | TRBV7-9 | CATRGANTGELFF | TGTGCCACGCGGGGGGCGAACACCGGGGAGCTGTTTTTT
. | TRBJ2-3 | . | TRBV28 | CASSSSAGAVDTQYF | TGTGCCAGCAGTTCCAGTGCGGGGGCCGTGGATACGCAGTATTTT
TRBD1 | TRBJ1-3 | . | TRBV10-3 | CAISAYTGGISGNTIYF | TGTGCCATCAGTGCTTATACAGGGGGCATATCTGGAAACACCATATATTTT
. | TRBJ1-1 | . | TRBV19 | CASSRPGGRNTEAFF | TGTGCCAGTAGTCGACCGGGGGGGAGGAACACTGAAGCTTTCTTT
. | TRBJ1-5 | . | TRBV30 | CAWSFTKGRSNQPQHF | TGTGCCTGGAGTTTCACCAAGGGGAGGAGCAATCAGCCCCAGCATTTT
TRBD1 | TRBJ2-1 | few | TRBV18 | CASSLGGQGVYNEQFF | TGTGCCAGCTCACTTGGGGGACAGGGCGTCTACAATGAGCAGTTCTTC
TRBD2 | TRBJ2-1 | . | TRBV2 | CASSAGLAGVDEQFF | TGTGCCAGCAGCGCGGGACTAGCGGGGGTGGATGAGCAGTTCTTC
. | TRBJ1-2 | . | TRBV27 | CASAREGRPNYGYTF | TGTGCCAGCGCTCGGGAGGGGCGACCTAACTATGGCTACACCTTC
. | TRBJ1-3 | once | TRBV30 | CAWSGQVHSGNTIYF | TGTGCCTGGAGCGGTCAGGTCCACTCTGGAAACACCATATATTTT
. | TRBJ2-1 | . | TRBV11-2 | CASSFRLSSYNEQFF | TGTGCCAGCAGCTTTAGACTGTCTTCGTACAATGAGCAGTTCTTC
. | TRBJ1-6 | . | TRBV5-6 | CASSLRGVNSPLHF | TGTGCCAGCAGCTTGAGGGGCGTTAATTCACCCCTCCACTTT
. | TRBJ1-1 | once | TRBV29-1 | CSVESRGKNTEAFF | TGCAGCGTTGAATCCAGGGGAAAGAACACTGAAGCTTTCTTT
TRBD1 | TRBJ2-5 | . | TRBV28 | CASSLVTGGEETQYF | TGTGCCAGCAGTTTAGTTACAGGGGGTGAAGAGACCCAGTACTTC
. | TRBJ2-3 | . | TRBV4-1 | CASSQDGTVRDTQYF | TGCGCCAGCAGCCAAGATGGAACAGTGCGAGATACGCAGTATTTT
TRBD1 | TRBJ1-2 | . | TRBV6-2/TRBV6-3 | CASSWDRGYYGYTF | TGTGCCAGCAGTTGGGACAGGGGGTACTATGGCTACACCTTC
. | TRBJ1-5 | . | TRBV27 | CASSSLQEFYSNQPQHF | TGTGCCAGCAGTTCCCTACAGGAGTTCTATAGCAATCAGCCCCAGCATTTT
TRBD1 | TRBJ1-3 | . | TRBV3-1/TRBV3-2 | CASSQGPTGTASGNTIYF | TGTGCCAGCAGCCAAGGCCCGACCGGGACAGCCTCTGGAAACACCATATATTTT
. | TRBJ1-2 | few | TRBV9 | CASSVEHDGGYTF | TGTGCCAGCAGCGTAGAGCACGACGGGGGCTACACCTTC
. | TRBJ2-7 | . | TRBV21-1 | CASSTSGLGDEQYF | TGTGCCAGCAGCACTAGCGGCCTTGGCGACGAGCAGTACTTC
. | TRBJ2-1 | . | TRBV7-2 | CASSLGGRLHNEQFF | TGTGCCAGCAGCTTAGGGGGGCGCCTCCACAATGAGCAGTTCTTC
TRBD2 | TRBJ2-1 | . | TRBV24-1 | CATGASGGLSYNEQFF | TGTGCCACCGGGGCCAGCGGGGGTCTCTCCTACAATGAGCAGTTCTTC